This T cell receptor beta chain was obtained from a study of metastatic and nonmetastatic thyroid tumors. Overall study context: It was across blood and tumor or nodule tissue from malignant and benign thyroid patients that repertoires were compared.

Authors' methods: Researchers built a distant-metastasis classifier for papillary thyroid cancer that drew on CDR3 differences across clinicopathological groups. Through MiXCR, TCRdb re-clonotyped the PCR reads. TCRdb's processing, not the study's, gives the V and J calls here. The table records tens of thousands of clones, around 10% of them present only once. General study findings and limits: Reported TCR beta diversity, measured in blood and tumor, was significantly higher for malignant thyroid tumors than for benign nodules.

From germline, CDR1 is MNHNS and CDR2 SASEGT. This CDR3 region has 15 residues. Unmatched junction bases numbered 11, after V lost 5 bases and J lost 7 bases. Before thyroid surgery, none of the patients had received any treatment. This clone was detected many times. The target antigen is unknown. J is TRBJ2-1 and V is TRBV6-1, with 7 positions matching TRBD1. What was sequenced was blood. This receptor was obtained from a female donor with papillary thyroid cancer or a benign thyroid nodule (not recorded which). Some clones in this sample may be carry-over from other donors' samples. This CDR3 is CASSLHRGRKNEQFF. Written as DNA, the CDR3 is TGTGCCAGCAGTCTACACAGGGGTAGAAAGAATGAGCAGTTCTTC.